This TCR beta chain is from a study of blood T cell repertoires in COVID-19. On the study more broadly: The United States, Italy and Spain were the sources of the acute and convalescent COVID-19 samples. PBMCs, B-cell-depleted T cells, or T cells were the source of the cDNA or gDNA that made up the material.

The assay was immunoSEQ multiplex PCR, and TCRdb's table has in-frame clones only and misses some. The table shows 150,000 to 200,000 clones, with roughly 88% occurring only once. Trimming took off 5 bases at V and 9 bases at J, with 14 bases between the two ends. Germline V gene sequence: CDR1 MNHEY, CDR2 SVGAGI. This CDR3 region has 14 residues. The sample taken for sequencing was peripheral blood. J is TRBJ1-6 and V is TRBV6-5, with D unresolved. The sequence came from a woman older than 75 with active or convalescent COVID-19. This chain's CDR3 is CASSTLRGISPLHF. The CDR3 DNA reads TGTGCCAGCAGTACCCTCCGAGGGATTTCACCCCTCCACTTT.